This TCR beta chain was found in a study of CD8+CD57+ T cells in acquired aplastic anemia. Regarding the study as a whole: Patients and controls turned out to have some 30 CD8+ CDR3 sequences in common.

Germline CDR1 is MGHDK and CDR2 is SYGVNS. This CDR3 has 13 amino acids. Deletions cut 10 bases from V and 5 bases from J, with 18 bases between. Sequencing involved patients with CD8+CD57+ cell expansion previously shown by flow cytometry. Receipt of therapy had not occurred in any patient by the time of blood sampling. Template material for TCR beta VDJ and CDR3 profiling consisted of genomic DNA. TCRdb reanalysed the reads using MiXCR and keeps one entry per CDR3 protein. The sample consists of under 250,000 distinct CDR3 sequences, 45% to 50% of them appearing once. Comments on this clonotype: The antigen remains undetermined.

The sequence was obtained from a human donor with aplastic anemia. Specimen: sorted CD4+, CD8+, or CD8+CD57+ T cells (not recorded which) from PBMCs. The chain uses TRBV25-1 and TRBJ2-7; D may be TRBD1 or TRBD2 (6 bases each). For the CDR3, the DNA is TGTGCCATGAGTCCGGAGGGGGTCGACGAGCAGTACTTC. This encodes CAMSPEGVDEQYF.